These 17 T cell receptor beta chains were sequenced from one sample in a study of T cells in Graves' hyperthyroidism and ophthalmopathy. Amplification yielded TCR beta CDR3 regions, with RNA transcripts as the source. The study used the HTBI primer set for a first-round RT-PCR of the TCR CDR3. TCRdb passed the multiplex PCR reads through MiXCR, listing each CDR3 protein once. Found here are 700,000 or so distinct CDR3 sequences, 16% of them singletons; the top ten hold around 8%. Sequenced sample: blood. These receptor sequences come from a man between 18 and 35 years old with Graves' hyperthyroidism.

This clonotype was recorded a few times. Possible read error: a much larger clone is one base away. The chain uses TRBV5-1 and TRBJ2-7; 11 bases line up with TRBD2. CDR3 length equals 15 residues. CDR1 SGHRS and CDR2 YFSETQ come from the germline V gene. In DNA form, the CDR3 reads TGTGCCAGCAGCCCCCCGGGACTAGCGGACTACGAGCAGTACTTC. Protein: CASSPPGLADYEQYF.

As to this clonotype: Given a much more abundant clone one base away, this may be a read error. The rearrangement joins TRBV28 to TRBJ1-5; D is possibly TRBD1 (6 bases). The CDR3 extends over 18 amino acids. V was clipped by 2 bases and J by 4 bases, with 21 bases between them. The germline gives CDR1 MDHEN, CDR2 SYDVKM. For the CDR3, the DNA is TGTGCCAGCAGTTTAGAATTGGGGGGGGGCCTGCTGAATCAGCCCCAGCATTTT. This encodes CASSLELGGGLLNQPQHF.

The sample holds a few counts of this clonotype. The chain combines TRBV28 with TRBJ2-6; tentatively, D is TRBD1 (5 bases). Germline CDR1 is MDHEN and CDR2 is SYDVKM. This CDR3 contains 13 residues. Trimming left V 7 bases short and J 2 bases short, with 6 bases between. The CDR3, as DNA: TGTGCCAGCATCAGGGCTGGGGCCAACGTCCTGACTTTC. Translating it yields CASIRAGANVLTF. Complete variable domain (other parts from reference TRBV28 and TRBJ2-6): DVKVTQSSRYLVKRTGEKVFLECVQDMDHENMFWYRQDPGLGLRLIYFSYDVKMKEKGDIPEGYSVSREKKERFSLILESASTNQTSMYLCASIRAGANVLTFGAGSRLTVL.

This chain connects TRBV29-1 to TRBJ2-7; 9 nucleotides line up with TRBD2. This CDR3 has 11 amino acids. Germline trimming cut 6 bases from V and 7 bases from J; bases unmatched to any gene: 4. Germline V CDR1 and CDR2: SQVTM, ANQGSEA. The CDR3 nucleotides are TGCAGCGTGGGACTAGCATTTGAGCAGTACTTC. It encodes CSVGLAFEQYF.

The table lists this clonotype with a few counts. Being one base from a much bigger clone, this may be a read error. V is TRBV11-1 and J is TRBJ2-7; TRBD2 aligns across 11 bases. CDR3 size: 13 residues. CDR1 is SGHAT, CDR2 FQDESV, per germline (reference sequence). CDR3 nucleotide sequence: TGTGCTAGCAAGCTAGCGGGAGGCTGCGAGCAGTACTTC. Translating it yields CASKLAGGCEQYF.

J is TRBJ2-2 and V is TRBV9; 9 bases agree with TRBD1. The germline CDR1 and CDR2 sequences are SGDLS and YYNGEE. This CDR3 comprises 13 residues. Unmatched junction bases numbered 5, after V lost 7 bases and J lost 7 bases. The CDR3 DNA reads TGTGCCAGCTTACAGGGGGCGCGCGGGGAGCTGTTTTTT. Residues: CASLQGARGELFF.

The chain links TRBV5-1 to TRBJ1-5; 8 bases align to TRBD1. With V trimmed by 2 bases and J by 0 bases, 4 bases remained unmatched. Germline lookup yields CDR1 SGHRS and CDR2 YFSETQ. The CDR3 is made up of 16 amino acids. The CDR3 protein is CASSLGTGDSNQPQHF. In DNA, the CDR3 is TGCGCCAGCAGCTTAGGGACAGGAGATAGCAATCAGCCCCAGCATTTT.

The chain recombines TRBV7-8 with TRBJ2-7; TRBD2 agrees at 8 bases. This CDR3 region has 16 residues. V lost 5 bases and J lost 7; bases outside the gene matches: 16. The germline CDR1 and CDR2 sequences are SGHVS and FQNEAQ. CDR3 sequence reads: CASSPPGGATLREQYF. The DNA of the CDR3 is TGTGCCAGCAGCCCGCCCGGGGGGGCCACTCTACGGGAGCAGTACTTC. Filled out from reference TRBV7-8 and TRBJ2-7, the complete variable domain reads GAGVSQSPRYKVAKRGQDVALRCDPISGHVSLFWYQQALGQGPEFLTYFQNEAQLDKSGLPSDRFFAERPEGSVSTLKIQRTQQEDSAVYLCASSPPGGATLREQYFGPGTRLTVT.

The chain couples TRBV5-4 to TRBJ1-6, with a possible D match to TRBD1 (5 bases). Per germline, CDR1 SGHNT and CDR2 YYREEE (reference sequence). V lost 0 bases to trimming and J lost 7 bases, with 11 bases between them. The CDR3 spans 15 residues. The CDR3 coding sequence is TGTGCCAGCAGCTTGGGAGGGGTAGGAAATTCACCCCTCCACTTT. Its protein product is CASSLGGVGNSPLHF.

In this sample, this clonotype turned up many times. The V gene is TRBV20-1, the J gene TRBJ2-3; no clear D gene. The CDR3 loop spans 14 amino acids. The germline V gene encodes CDR1 DFQATT and CDR2 SNEGSKA (reference sequence). Trimming left V 6 bases short and J 4 bases short, with 17 bases between. The CDR3 coding sequence is TGCAGTGCATCTAACGAGTGGAAGGCAGATACGCAGTATTTT. Protein product: CSASNEWKADTQYF.

The table lists this clonotype with many counts. This chain joins TRBV28 and TRBJ1-5; TRBD1 aligns across 7 bases. Germline CDR1 MDHEN, CDR2 SYDVKM. The CDR3 is made up of 15 amino acids. V trimming: 6 bases; J trimming: 7 bases; junction bases outside the gene matches: 12. CDR3 DNA sequence: TGTGCCAGCAGCTCTCGACAGGGTGGGTGGCAGCCCCAGCATTTT. Translation gives CASSSRQGGWQPQHF. Together with reference TRBV28 and TRBJ1-5, the CDR3 gives the full variable domain: DVKVTQSSRYLVKRTGEKVFLECVQDMDHENMFWYRQDPGLGLRLIYFSYDVKMKEKGDIPEGYSVSREKKERFSLILESASTNQTSMYLCASSSRQGGWQPQHFGDGTRLSIL.

V usage is TRBV2 and J usage is TRBJ2-1, with TRBD2 identical over 11 bases. The CDR3 is 13 amino acids. Germline CDR1 is SNHLY and CDR2 is FYNNEI. V was clipped by 6 bases and J by 7 bases; unmatched bases: 2. The CDR3 DNA is TGTGCCAGCAGCCGACTAGCGGGAAATGAGCAGTTCTTC. Protein: CASSRLAGNEQFF.

This clonotype was observed a few times. The chain carries TRBV7-2 and TRBJ2-3; possibly TRBD1 or TRBD2 for D (5 bases each). Germline assignment: CDR1 SGHTA and CDR2 FQGNSA. CDR3 length equals 15 residues. V was pared by 4 bases and J by 5 bases, with 16 bases between. In DNA, the CDR3 is TGTGCCAGCAGCTCAGAGGGGCCAGTCGGAGATACGCAGTATTTT. It is translated as CASSSEGPVGDTQYF.

This clonotype has more than one count but fewer than ten. The chain carries TRBV6-2 or TRBV6-3 and TRBJ2-4, with D uncertain. The CDR3 has 13 residues. The germline V gene has CDR1 MNHEY and CDR2 SVGEGT. V was pared by 2 bases and J by 13 bases, with 15 bases between. The CDR3 here is CASSYGVLAIQYF. CDR3 sequence (DNA): TGTGCCAGCAGTTACGGAGTTCTTGCCATCCAGTACTTC.

This clonotype came up many times. The gene calls are TRBV2 and TRBJ1-2; D is possibly TRBD1 (6 bases). Germline CDR1 SNHLY, CDR2 FYNNEI. Trimming took 7 bases from V and 0 from J, leaving 12 bases between them. The CDR3 is 14 residues long. The CDR3 is CASNLRTANYGYTF. The CDR3 nucleotides are TGTGCCAGCAACCTTAGGACAGCTAACTATGGCTACACCTTC.

Ten or more counts support this clonotype. This chain joins TRBV6-1 and TRBJ2-1; D uncertain. V shed 3 bases and J shed 4 bases, with 7 bases lying between them. Per the germline V gene, CDR1 is MNHNS and CDR2 is SASEGT. This CDR3 is 13 amino acids long. The DNA of the CDR3 is TGTGCCAGCAGTGATCTCGTTTACAATGAGCAGTTCTTC. It specifies CASSDLVYNEQFF.

V and J are TRBV10-1 and TRBJ2-7; D not certain. CDR1 is WNHNN, CDR2 SYGVQD, per germline (reference sequence). The V gene lost 6 bases and the J gene lost 7 bases, with 7 bases spanning the gap. The CDR3 has 10 residues. The CDR3 loop reads CASRRWEQYF. The CDR3 DNA reads as TGCGCCAGCAGACGTTGGGAGCAGTACTTC.